These 6 T cell receptor beta chains came from one sample sequenced in a study of cytomegalovirus exposure and HLA in healthy donors. The repertoire was sequenced with immunoSEQ multiplex PCR; TCRdb's copy has only in-frame clones and lacks some. The data show more than 150,000 clones, 80% to 85% seen once. Sequencing was carried out using PBMCs. These receptors originate from a woman under 30 in good health and CMV-seropositive.

V is TRBV2 and J is TRBJ2-6, with D maybe TRBD1 (5 bases). V lost 8 bases and J lost 0, with 11 bases in between. CDR1 and CDR2 from the germline V gene are SNHLY and FYNNEI. The CDR3 is 15 amino acids. CDR3 nucleotide sequence: TGTGCCAGCGGTACAGGTAGCTCTGGGGCCAACGTCCTGACTTTC. The encoded protein is CASGTGSSGANVLTF. The variable domain in full, with the rest retrieved from reference TRBV2 and TRBJ2-6, is EPEVTQTPSHQVTQMGQEVILRCVPISNHLYFYWYRQILGQKVEFLVSFYNNEISEKSEIFDDQFSVERPDGSNFTLKIRSTKLEDSAMYFCASGTGSSGANVLTFGAGSRLTVL.

The chain employs TRBV5-1 and TRBJ2-3; the D gene is possibly TRBD1 (6 bases). The germline V gene has CDR1 SGHRS and CDR2 YFSETQ. Trimming took 6 bases from V and 3 from J, leaving 20 bases between them. The CDR3 loop spans 16 amino acids. In nucleotides, the CDR3 is TGCGCCAGCACCGGTCGGAGAGGGGGATCAACAGATACGCAGTATTTT. Translating gives CASTGRRGGSTDTQYF. The full variable domain, completed using reference TRBV5-1 and TRBJ2-3, is KAGVTQTPRYLIKTRGQQVTLSCSPISGHRSVSWYQQTPGQGLQFLFEYFSETQRNKGNFPGRFSGRQFSNSRSEMNVSTLELGDSALYLCASTGRRGGSTDTQYFGPGTRLTVL.

The chain combines TRBV6-1 with TRBJ2-7; tentative D call: TRBD2 (6 bases). Germline lookup yields CDR1 MNHNS and CDR2 SASEGT. V gave up 6 bases and J gave up 2 bases, with 14 bases separating them. The CDR3 has 14 residues. The CDR3: CASSPGLGAYEQYF. The CDR3 DNA reads as TGTGCCAGCAGCCCGGGACTGGGGGCCTACGAGCAGTACTTC.

This clone was counted once. The chain links TRBV6-5 to TRBJ2-5; no firm D call. With 6 bases removed from V and 5 bases from J, the gap between germline ends came to 16 bases. The germline CDR1 and CDR2 sequences are MNHEY and SVGAGI. The CDR3 covers 14 residues. CDR3 residues: CASRSAEIWETQYF. CDR3 nucleotides: TGTGCCAGCAGAAGTGCTGAGATCTGGGAGACCCAGTACTTC.

This clone was counted a single time. The J gene is TRBJ2-1, the V gene TRBV20-1; D unclear. Germline V gene lookup returns CDR1 DFQATT and CDR2 SNEGSKA (reference sequence). The CDR3 loop spans 11 amino acids. The V end lost 2 bases, the J end lost 8 bases, and 7 bases lay between the germline ends. The CDR3 DNA follows: TGCAGTGCTAGAAAAGAGGATGAGCAGTTCTTC. It encodes CSARKEDEQFF.

The V call is TRBV2, the J call TRBJ1-1; possible D gene TRBD1, 6 bases. There are 15 residues in the CDR3. CDR1 is SNHLY, CDR2 FYNNEI, per germline. Trimming took 2 bases from V and 1 from J, leaving 11 bases between them. The CDR3 spells CASSERGATNTEAFF. The CDR3 coding sequence is TGTGCCAGCAGTGAACGGGGGGCGACGAACACTGAAGCTTTCTTT.